The 8 T cell receptor beta chains below were found in one sample sequenced in a study of spatial heterogeneity in lung cancer (dated by TCRdb to the late 2010s). In light of the paper, this sample's time point label describes: sample taken at primary tumor resection. The library was built by means of 5' RACE. The sequencer listed for this sample is NextSeq 500. The public reads were quality trimmed at Q25 with fastp and then assembled into clones with MiXCR by TCRdb, keeping productive beta chains. Every entry covers one CDR3 protein and lists the most common genes and DNA from its rows. This sample gives some 7,700 distinct CDR3 sequences in total; roughly 16% of them show up just once. About 14% of the sample is held by the ten biggest clonotypes. This material consisted of normal lung tissue next to the tumor, taken at surgery. The receptor set was obtained from a male donor with early-stage non-small cell lung cancer.

This clonotype is deemed medium-sized. The rearrangement uses TRBV15 and TRBJ2-4; 8 positions agree with TRBD2. With 3 bases clipped from V and 5 bases from J, the junction kept 12 bases outside the gene matches. CDR1 and CDR2 from the germline V gene are LNHNV and YYDKDF (reference sequence). This CDR3 spans 17 amino acids. The CDR3 is CATSSSVAGRAENIQYF. CDR3 DNA: TGTGCCACCAGCAGTTCAGTAGCGGGAAGAGCGGAAAACATTCAGTACTTC.

This clonotype has only a few counts. The chain has TRBV7-2 and TRBJ2-1; D gene uncertain. CDR1 is SGHTA, CDR2 FQGNSA, per germline. The CDR3 spans 13 residues. V gave up 5 bases and J gave up 3 bases, with 8 bases separating them. The CDR3 DNA follows: TGTGCCAGCAGCGCCTCAGACTACAATGAGCAGTTCTTC. Translated: CASSASDYNEQFF.

This clonotype was recorded at least ten times. This chain links TRBV7-9 with TRBJ1-1, with unresolved D. The CDR3 runs to 16 residues. V gave up 5 bases and J gave up 1 base, with 17 bases separating them. Germline lookup yields CDR1 SEHNR and CDR2 FQNEAQ (reference sequence). CDR3 amino acids: CASSLWEGSTNTEAFF. For the CDR3, the DNA is TGTGCCAGCAGCCTATGGGAAGGATCCACGAACACTGAAGCTTTCTTT.

In this sample, this clonotype turned up many times. This chain connects TRBV28 to TRBJ1-2, with D uncertain. The V gene's germline CDR1 is MDHEN and CDR2 SYDVKM. The germline V and J ends were trimmed by 4 bases and 5 bases, with 8 bases remaining between them. The CDR3 has 12 residues. CDR3 protein: CASSSYTYGYTF. The CDR3 nucleotides are TGTGCCAGCAGTTCATACACGTATGGCTACACCTTC.

By sample fraction, this clonotype is medium-sized. The chain is built from TRBV27 and TRBJ2-3; D gene unclear. Trimming pared 5 bases from V and 2 bases from J, leaving 5 bases between. CDR3 size: 12 residues. Germline CDR1 MNHEY, CDR2 SMNVEV (reference sequence). The CDR3 sequence: CASSPTTDTQYF. For the CDR3, the DNA is TGTGCCAGCAGTCCCACCACAGATACGCAGTATTTT.

This clonotype was seen only a few times. J is TRBJ2-5 and V is TRBV14; the D is unclear. The length of the CDR3 is 15 residues. With 4 bases removed from V and 2 bases from J, the gap between germline ends came to 14 bases. CDR1 and CDR2 (germline): SGHDN, FVKESK. For the CDR3, the DNA is TGTGCCAGCAGCCCCCTCTCGGACGGGCAAGAGACCCAGTACTTC. Residues: CASSPLSDGQETQYF.

V usage is TRBV7-3 and J usage is TRBJ2-5; 7 bases line up with TRBD1. The germline CDR1 and CDR2 sequences are SGHTA and FQGTGA. CDR3 length equals 13 residues. After removal of 5 bases from V and 6 bases from J, the junction contained 6 bases not matched to a gene. The CDR3, as DNA: TGTGCCAGCAGCGTACGACAGGGCCAGACCCAGTACTTC. Its translation: CASSVRQGQTQYF.

This clonotype was recorded many times. The genes are TRBV7-2 and TRBJ2-1; TRBD2 agrees at 8 bases. Germline V gene lookup returns CDR1 SGHTA and CDR2 FQGNSA. CDR3 length equals 15 residues. With 5 bases clipped from V and 2 bases from J, the junction kept 5 bases outside the gene matches. This CDR3 reads CASSKAGEPYNEQFF. The DNA of the CDR3 is TGTGCCAGCAGCAAAGCGGGGGAACCCTACAATGAGCAGTTCTTC.